This record covers a single TCR beta chain. The antigen this receptor binds is unknown. Per-base quality was not reported, and no clone a single base away is much larger than it. These data are taken from a study of cytomegalovirus exposure and HLA in healthy donors (dated by TCRdb to about 2017). Context from the whole study: An earlier analysis of 587 of the donors reported 276 Gb of sequence data and 100 million to 120 million unique TCR beta sequences obtained from some 170 million T cells. An early release that covered about 600 HLA-typed donors contained approximately 300 gigabases of sequencing data and around 85 million unique TCR sequences. Among the approximately 400 genotyped donors, approximately 77% belonged to the genetic ancestry cluster associated with self-reported Caucasian donors. The study was designed to test whether signatures of past pathogen exposure could be identified by cataloging public T cell receptors. The study profiled the T cell repertoires of under 700 subjects by immunosequencing and related them to cytomegalovirus serostatus. Besides the first cohort of around 700 subjects, a separate validation cohort made up of roughly 120 different subjects was used. To predict cytomegalovirus infection status, the study combined high-throughput TCR immunosequencing, statistical association of individual TCRs with disease status, and machine learning. To study patterns of TCR occurrence, a later analysis re-analyzed previously published TCR beta repertoires from 650 to 750 donors and added high-resolution HLA genotyping. Rather than using new phenotypic data, the later analysis identified candidate immune exposures from TCR beta sequences and from how often those sequences occurred across donors. An earlier analysis of 587 of the donors used high-throughput TCR beta sequencing to judge whether each TCR beta V gene segment behaved as functional or pseudogenic. Donor age, sex, ethnicity and CMV serostatus were compiled alongside the repertoire data. A later genetic analysis took genome-wide SNP genotypes for about 55% of the 666 donors and used that subset as a discovery cohort. Every repertoire in the discovery cohort had been generated on one and the same sequencing platform. Class I and class II HLA loci were covered by the typing at four-digit resolution. The number of typed donors differed by locus: about 620-640 for A, B, C, DRB1 and DQB1; approximately 520 for DQA1; roughly 600 for DPA1; and around 490 for DPB1. Because of strong linkage in the cohort, four or five DR-DQ haplotypes were treated as single units for association and clustering. Among 300 to 500 genotyped donors of the cohort, an average of approximately 200,000 unique TCR beta nucleotide sequences was sequenced per donor, of which 15% to 20% were non-productive. The paper's findings and limits, for the study overall: A later genetic analysis associated a missense DCLRE1C variant with V-gene and J-gene trimming of TCR beta chains, and an independent cohort replicated the association. Compared with equally common non-associated chains, HLA-associated TCR beta chains in a later analysis were more clonally expanded and had lower generation probabilities. A further reported finding was that TCR beta sequences accurately predicted the HLA-A and HLA-B alleles for most subjects in the first cohort. When HLA alleles, especially DR and DQ, strongly co-occurred, attributing TCR associations to individual alleles was difficult. Because the 87-base-pair reads could not distinguish some IMGT-functional V segments, including TRBV6-2 and TRBV6-3, those segments were excluded. In vitro tests confirmed that a few of the cytomegalovirus-associated TCR beta chains recognize cytomegalovirus antigens. At a false discovery rate of 0.05, a later analysis linked roughly 17,000 TCR beta sequences to specific HLA alleles. The earlier analysis of a few hundred of the donors excluded about 16 rarely observed V segments, including chromosome 9 orphons, because counts were too low. Because some donors lacked HLA typing at each locus, the association tests relied only on the typed subset. Broadly in line with IMGT annotations, most TCR beta V segments showed up in productive rearrangements about 90% or about 30% of the time in an earlier analysis of around 600 of the donors. Sequencing depth was assumed to be roughly uniform across donors in the presence/absence analyses, though that assumption may not hold. According to a later analysis, parvovirus B19, influenza, CMV and Epstein-Barr virus appeared linked to several top co-occurrence clusters. A later genetic analysis reported fewer N-insertions in productive TCRs among donors in an Asian-associated ancestry cluster than the roughly 700-donor mean. Most TCR sequences were seen in very few donors, while some public TCRs were found in many individuals. It was suggested by the authors that the approach could potentially be generalized to other disease states and immunological phenotypes. In this cohort, only TCR beta chains were sequenced, and detectable features were limited by the absence of alpha or paired-chain data. Correlated functional status among segregating V segments might reflect linkage disequilibrium, but an unknown experimental factor could not be ruled out. According to a later analysis, most CMV-associated TCR beta chains appeared to be HLA-restricted, and the HLA associations seemed to be driven largely by CMV exposure. A cluster of highly shared sequence variants was judged likely to represent a technical artifact of the sequencing pipeline. According to a later analysis, TCR association rates differed among HLA loci, with DRB1 alleles showing the most associated TCRs and HLA-C alleles showing the fewest. In both the original and validation cohorts, the classifier was reported to diagnose cytomegalovirus status with high specificity and sensitivity. The study gave a list of some 150 TCR beta chains associated with cytomegalovirus. For the cohort, immune exposure information was limited to CMV serostatus.

Relative to germline, V is 1 base shorter and J is 3 bases shorter, with 6 bases between their ends. The CDR1 and CDR2 encoded by the germline V gene are SGHTA and FQGNSA. The CDR3 starts with the cysteine, ends with the phenylalanine, and has 13 residues. Only the CDR3 DNA stays, 39 bases, in frame from base 1. The cohort was made up of hundreds of healthy bone marrow donors. Cohort members were all nominally healthy when sampled, although unrecorded immune exposures were likely present. The donor was CMV seronegative and belonged to the group of over 300 seronegative cohort members. A peripheral blood sample was collected from each donor, and TCR beta sequencing was performed on peripheral blood mononuclear cells. The Qiagen DNeasy Blood Extraction Kit was used to extract genomic DNA from the blood cell samples. Libraries came from the immunoSEQ multiplex PCR assay. The multiplex PCR relied on a mix of 60 forward primers for TCR Vbeta segments and 13 reverse primers for TCR Jbeta segments. A multiplex PCR assay on genomic DNA amplified the CDR3 region of rearranged TCR beta genes. Amplified TCR beta libraries were sequenced as 87-base-pair reads on the Illumina HiSeq System. Under the source paper's analysis protocol: Across the 670 or so repertoires, a later analysis counted 80 million or so unique TCR beta chains, around 11 million of which were shared by at least two donors. To remove PCR and sequencing errors, raw reads were error-corrected and collapsed into unique sequences using a nearest-neighbor algorithm that merged closely related sequences. V, D and J gene segments were assigned by aligning CDR3 sequences to IMGT reference sequences. Each retained sequence needed at least a six-nucleotide match to both a V gene segment and a J gene segment. A rearrangement counted as productive if the CDR3 had no stop codons and remained in frame with V and J, and every other rearrangement counted as non-productive. CDR3 was defined by IMGT convention, running from the second conserved V-encoded cysteine to the conserved J-encoded phenylalanine. The earlier analysis of 500 to 750 of the donors excluded any sequence lacking an unambiguous match to a single V gene segment. An earlier analysis of some 610 of the donors called V segments functional above 56.7% productive rearrangements and segregating when the between-donor standard deviation exceeded 5%. A statistical classification framework was developed to diagnose cytomegalovirus status using the catalog of TCR beta chain sequences. A later analysis assigned V and J genes by comparing TCR nucleotide sequences with IMGT/GENE-DB human TR gene sequences. The TCRdist pipeline was used in a later analysis to assign CDR3 sequences and most-parsimonious VDJ recombination scenarios. In a later analysis, each TCR beta chain was defined by its CDR3 amino acid sequence together with its V-gene family, and reads without a unique V-gene family were excluded. To address suspected cross-contamination and a sequencing artifact, a later analysis removed under 600 highly shared, low-generation-probability nucleotide sequences. In a later analysis, a clonal expansion index for each public chain was calculated from normalized within-repertoire ranks of inferred template counts. Generation probabilities in a later analysis came from a VDJ recombination model fitted to out-of-frame rearrangements, and those results were checked against IGoR. In a later analysis, TCR-TCR, TCR-HLA and TCR-CMV co-occurrence was scored with hypergeometric tests, and a repertoire-size bias correction was applied to TCR pairs. In a later analysis, false discovery rates were estimated by permuting HLA or CMV assignments 20 times. A later analysis grouped co-occurring TCRs with DBSCAN, adding TCRdist sequence similarity when clustering within HLA-allele-positive subsets. Co-occurrence clustering excluded repertoires with fewer than 30,000 or more than 120,000 public chains, plus five with anomalous nucleotide sharing. What TCRdb holds here is the immuneACCESS table cut down to in-frame rearrangements. Part of the clones is not present; checked against another copy, under half of the missing clones reflect an unresolved V gene, and the others are unexplained. The V and J calls and the clone size are those of that table, but D and trimming were determined from the DNA. This sample lists 170,000 or so clones; around three quarters were detected once. Around 0.69% of the sample comes from the top ten.

The sample taken for sequencing was PBMCs. The receptor was derived from a boy between 10 and 17 years old in good health and CMV-seronegative. The chain is made from TRBV7-2 and TRBJ1-2; the D gene is perhaps TRBD1, on 5 matching bases. This receptor has the CDR3 CASSLVGDYGYTF. The DNA is as follows: TGTGCCAGCAGCTTAGTAGGGGACTATGGCTACACCTTC.